These T cell receptor beta chains were read from a single sample in a study of blood T cells in healthy people across ages. TCRdb recomputed calls from the 5' RACE reads with MiXCR, one row per CDR3 protein. The sample has 650,000 to 700,000 distinct CDR3 sequences; about 32% are singletons. The sequenced sample consisted of blood. The receptors were gathered from a woman aged 80 or over in good health. The CDR3 runs from the conserved cysteine through the conserved F or W. A D gene is named only where the DNA matches it firmly. The listing skips clone size in some rows; elsewhere it reads once, few, many or a size class.

clone size	D gene	V gene	J gene	CDR3 protein	CDR3 DNA
-	-	TRBV6-2/TRBV6-3	TRBJ1-6	CASSYTRDPNSPLHF	TGTGCCAGCAGTTACACGCGGGACCCAAATTCACCCCTCCACTTT
-	-	TRBV5-1	TRBJ1-3	CASSPLASSGNTIYF	TGCGCCAGCAGTCCCCTTGCTAGCTCTGGAAACACCATATATTTT
few	-	TRBV4-1	TRBJ1-5	CASSREGTGNQPQHF	TGCGCCAGCAGCCGGGAAGGGACTGGCAATCAGCCCCAGCATTTT
many	-	TRBV4-2	TRBJ2-5	CASSQGGTAETQYF	TGTGCCAGCAGCCAGGGCGGGACCGCGGAGACCCAGTACTTC
-	-	TRBV20-1	TRBJ2-7	CSARGPTYEQYF	TGCAGTGCTAGGGGACCTACTTACGAGCAGTACTTC
-	-	TRBV6-1	TRBJ2-2	CASSGLFGSALNTGELFF	TGTGCCAGCAGTGGTTTATTCGGGTCGGCCCTGAACACCGGGGAGCTGTTTTTT
-	TRBD1	TRBV30	TRBJ2-1	CAWNAGQGDQNEQFF	TGTGCCTGGAACGCCGGGCAGGGGGATCAGAATGAGCAGTTCTTC
many	TRBD2	TRBV6-5	TRBJ2-7	CASKPSPSGTNYEQYF	TGTGCCAGCAAACCTTCCCCCTCCGGGACTAACTACGAGCAGTACTTC
many	TRBD2	TRBV7-2	TRBJ2-3	CASSYSGALSTDTQYF	TGTGCCAGCAGCTATAGCGGGGCGCTCAGCACAGATACGCAGTATTTT
many	TRBD2	TRBV27	TRBJ2-1	CASRTQRGALNEQFF	TGTGCCAGCAGAACTCAGCGGGGGGCCCTTAATGAGCAGTTCTTC
many	-	TRBV6-5	TRBJ2-6	CASSYSTGSGANVLTF	TGTGCCAGCAGTTACTCGACTGGGTCTGGGGCCAACGTCCTGACTTTC
-	TRBD2	TRBV20-1	TRBJ2-1	CSARSSGRGGNEQFF	TGCAGTGCTAGAAGTAGCGGGAGGGGGGGTAATGAGCAGTTCTTC
-	TRBD2	TRBV9	TRBJ2-5	CASSASGTSSNEQYF	TGTGCCAGCAGCGCCTCCGGGACTAGCTCCAATGAGCAGTACTTC
-	TRBD1	TRBV10-3	TRBJ2-5	CAIRDRLPQETQYF	TGTGCCATCAGGGACAGGTTACCCCAAGAGACCCAGTACTTC
many	-	TRBV7-9	TRBJ2-6	CASSPLGGTAQTNSGANVLTF	TGTGCCAGCAGCCCCCTGGGGGGGACAGCCCAAACCAACTCTGGGGCCAACGTCCTGACTTTC
-	-	TRBV28	TRBJ1-1	CASSLGGGGLNTEAFF	TGTGCCAGCAGTTTGGGGGGGGGTGGATTGAACACTGAAGCTTTCTTT
many	-	TRBV10-3	TRBJ1-2	CAIQGSANYGYTF	TGTGCCATACAGGGTTCAGCCAACTATGGCTACACCTTC
few	-	TRBV20-1	TRBJ2-7	CSALDRNYYEQYF	TGCAGTGCTTTGGACCGAAATTACTACGAGCAGTACTTC
many	-	TRBV12-3/TRBV12-4	TRBJ2-1	CASSLTMSSYNEQFF	TGTGCCAGCAGTCTAACAATGAGCTCCTACAATGAGCAGTTCTTC
-	TRBD1	TRBV5-1	TRBJ2-7	CASSKNPGQDGYEQYF	TGCGCCAGCAGCAAGAACCCGGGACAGGACGGCTACGAGCAGTACTTC
-	TRBD1	TRBV7-2	TRBJ2-7	CASKIGTDSYEQYF	TGTGCCAGCAAGATCGGGACAGATTCCTACGAGCAGTACTTC
few	-	TRBV3-1	TRBJ2-7	CASSSGVGKGCYEQYF	TGTGCCAGCAGCTCTGGGGTAGGGAAGGGATGCTACGAGCAGTACTTC
-	TRBD1	TRBV2	TRBJ2-7	CASRSDRGISYEQYF	TGTGCCAGCAGGTCGGACAGGGGGATCTCCTACGAGCAGTACTTC
-	TRBD1	TRBV6-2/TRBV6-3	TRBJ2-2	CASSSTTGAYTGELFF	TGTGCCAGCAGTTCGACAACAGGGGCTTATACCGGGGAGCTGTTTTTT
few	-	TRBV15	TRBJ1-6	CATSRDQDSPLHF	TGTGCCACCAGCAGAGATCAGGATTCACCCCTCCACTTT
many	TRBD2	TRBV5-1	TRBJ2-7	CASSAVAGGPEQYF	TGCGCCAGCAGCGCGGTAGCGGGGGGTCCCGAGCAGTACTTC
many	TRBD2	TRBV3-1	TRBJ2-7	CASSPRGAYEQYF	TGTGCCAGCAGCCCTCGGGGGGCCTACGAGCAGTACTTC
few	TRBD1	TRBV28	TRBJ1-1	CASSKSGQGDPEAFF	TGTGCCAGCAGTAAATCGGGACAGGGGGACCCTGAAGCTTTCTTT
-	-	TRBV7-2	TRBJ1-2	CASSLQLSDYGYTF	TGTGCCAGCAGCTTACAACTATCAGATTATGGCTACACCTTC
few	-	TRBV2	TRBJ1-3	CASSPRTESAIYF	TGTGCCAGCAGCCCCAGGACGGAAAGCGCCATATATTTT